A single sample is the source of the 15 T cell receptor beta chains below, sequenced in a study of PD-1 blockade in classical Hodgkin lymphoma (dated by TCRdb to 2018 to 2021). Library preparation employed the immunoSEQ multiplex PCR assay. TCRdb re-hosts the immuneACCESS table, in-frame sequences only. Its copies lack some clones; in the studies checked, an unresolved V gene accounts for under half of them, and the cause for the rest is not known. This sample gives 45,000 or so clones in total; around 80% of them show up just once. The ten largest clones add up to around 35% of the sample. The time point label on this specimen signifies: cycle 4 day 1 (C4D1), after about 6 weeks of nivolumab. Every trial patient had relapsed following autologous stem cell transplantation, and prior brentuximab vedotin exposure was what differed among cohorts A, B and C. The sample was peripheral blood mononuclear cells (PBMCs), taken before the fourth cycle of nivolumab. Receptors originate from a human donor with classical Hodgkin lymphoma.

The chain uses TRBV5-1 and TRBJ2-1; 10 nucleotides align to TRBD1. There are 14 residues in the CDR3. V shed 4 bases, J shed 5 bases, and the junction held 3 bases outside the gene matches. Germline lookup yields CDR1 SGHRS and CDR2 YFSETQ. CDR3 DNA sequence: TGCGCCAGCAGCAGGGGACAGGGGAACAATGAGCAGTTCTTC. Translated: CASSRGQGNNEQFF.

The V call is TRBV7-2, the J call TRBJ1-3; perhaps TRBD1 as D (5 bases). The V gene's germline CDR1 is SGHTA and CDR2 FQGNSA. The CDR3 contains 13 residues. Deletions cut 3 bases from V and 5 bases from J, with 8 bases between. Here the CDR3 reads CASSFGQRNTIYF. CDR3 sequence (DNA): TGTGCCAGCAGCTTCGGACAAAGAAACACCATATATTTT.

The chain combines TRBV27 with TRBJ1-1; the D gene is possibly TRBD1 (5 bases). The CDR3 spans 13 residues. Germline lookup yields CDR1 MNHEY and CDR2 SMNVEV (reference sequence). The V end lost 0 bases, the J end lost 10 bases, and 12 bases lay between the germline ends. The CDR3 DNA reads as TGTGCCAGCAGTTTATCACGGGGGATCGGAGCTTTCTTT. It yields the protein CASSLSRGIGAFF.

V usage is TRBV6-5 and J usage is TRBJ1-2, with D unresolved. CDR1 MNHEY and CDR2 SVGAGI come from the germline V gene. This CDR3 has 15 residues. V was pared by 0 bases and J by 6 bases, with 14 bases between. Here the CDR3 DNA reads TGTGCCAGCAGTTACTCACCCAGGAGCTTGGATGGCTACACCTTC. This encodes CASSYSPRSLDGYTF.

In its sample, this clone ranks as large. The J gene is TRBJ1-5, the V gene TRBV28; a weak D match, TRBD1 (5 bases). This CDR3 contains 14 residues. Germline CDR1 is MDHEN and CDR2 is SYDVKM. V lost 3 bases, J lost 6 bases, and 12 bases lay in between. The CDR3 nucleotides read TGTGCCAGCAGTTTTTGGCAGGGCGGTCAGCCCCAGCATTTT. Translation: CASSFWQGGQPQHF.

This clone was counted a single time. The gene calls are TRBV5-6 and TRBJ2-7, with D perhaps TRBD1 or TRBD2 (6 bases each). V lost 5 bases and J 4 bases, leaving 13 bases between the germline ends. There are 13 residues in the CDR3. Germline V gives CDR1 SGHDT, CDR2 YYEEEE. This CDR3 is CASRDSGAYEQYF. In nucleotides, the CDR3 is TGTGCCAGCAGGGACTCGGGGGCGTACGAGCAGTACTTC. Full variable domain (outside the CDR3, taken from reference TRBV5-6 and TRBJ2-7): DAGVTQSPTHLIKTRGQQVTLRCSPKSGHDTVSWYQQALGQGPQFIFQYYEEEERQRGNFPDRFSGHQFPNYSSELNVNALLLGDSALYLCASRDSGAYEQYFGPGTRLTVT.

This chain connects TRBV7-2 to TRBJ1-2; 8 bases map to TRBD1. Germline V CDR1 and CDR2: SGHTA, FQGNSA. The CDR3 extends over 14 amino acids. V lost 5 bases to trimming and J lost 2 bases; unmatched junction nucleotides: 4. The CDR3: CASSPGQDNYGYTF. The CDR3 DNA reads as TGTGCCAGCAGCCCGGGACAGGACAACTATGGCTACACCTTC.

V is TRBV25-1 and J is TRBJ1-2; the D gene is possibly TRBD1 (5 bases). V lost 3 bases to trimming and J lost 1 base, with 15 bases between them. Germline CDR1 MGHDK, CDR2 SYGVNS. CDR3 length: 16 residues. In nucleotides, the CDR3 is TGTGCCAGCAGTGATGGGGGGGTCGGTAGTAACTATGGCTACACCTTC. This encodes CASSDGGVGSNYGYTF.

The chain joins TRBV19 to TRBJ2-2; D is unclear. The CDR3 is made up of 13 amino acids. In germline, CDR1 is LNHDA, CDR2 SQIVND (reference sequence). V was shortened by 7 bases and J by 7 bases, with 13 bases between the two germline ends. This chain's CDR3 is CASKVPGGGELFF. Here the CDR3 DNA reads TGTGCCAGTAAAGTGCCTGGTGGCGGGGAGCTGTTTTTT.

This clone was picked up a small number of times. The chain uses TRBV14 and TRBJ2-3, with D maybe TRBD2 (6 bases). The CDR3 is 14 residues long. Looked up from germline, CDR1 is SGHDN and CDR2 is FVKESK. V lost 4 bases and J lost 4, with 12 bases in between. The CDR3 coding sequence is TGTGCCAGCAGCCCGTCGACGGGAGCAGATACGCAGTATTTT. Protein product: CASSPSTGADTQYF.

This clone was detected only a few times. The chain carries TRBV4-3 and TRBJ1-3, with TRBD1 as a possible D gene (5 bases). CDR3 size: 14 residues. CDR1 is LGHNA, CDR2 YSLEER, per germline. Trimming removed 1 base at V and 7 bases at J, with 11 bases between. This chain's CDR3 is CASSQGASGNTIYF. CDR3 DNA sequence: TGCGCCAGCAGCCAAGGGGCATCAGGGAACACCATATATTTT.

The rearrangement joins TRBV5-4 to TRBJ2-7; D not certain. The CDR3 covers 11 residues. Between the trimmed V and J ends, which lost 1 base and 5 bases, there was a span of 4 bases. The V gene's germline CDR1 is SGHNT and CDR2 YYREEE (reference sequence). The CDR3 DNA is TGTGCCAGCAGCTTGCAAAACGAGCAGTACTTC. As protein: CASSLQNEQYF.

A few counts support this clone. The chain carries TRBV2 and TRBJ1-5, with 10 bases lining up with TRBD1. CDR3 length: 16 residues. Trimming at V came to 4 bases and at J to 7 bases, leaving 10 bases not matched to a gene. CDR1 and CDR2 from the germline V gene are SNHLY and FYNNEI. CDR3 in amino acids: CASSGDPGQGYQPQHF. DNA of the CDR3: TGTGCCAGCAGTGGAGACCCGGGACAGGGGTACCAGCCCCAGCATTTT.

The CDR3 spells CASSLGQETGELFF. The CDR3 bases are TGTGCCAGCAGCTTAGGACAGGAAACCGGGGAGCTGTTTTTT. This sequence joins TRBV11-3 and TRBJ2-2; D may be TRBD1 (6 bases). Germline V CDR1 and CDR2: SGHNT, YENEEA. There are 14 residues in the CDR3. V lost 1 base and J 5 bases, leaving 8 bases between the germline ends.

This clone occurred a few times. The chain combines TRBV5-1 with TRBJ2-3, with 14 bases that match TRBD2. CDR3 size: 16 residues. Germline V gene lookup returns CDR1 SGHRS and CDR2 YFSETQ. V trimming: 3 bases; J trimming: 14 bases; junction bases outside the gene matches: 14. In DNA, the CDR3 is TGCGCCAGCAGCTGGGGTAAGGGACTAGCGGGGGAACCACTGTATTTT. This translates into CASSWGKGLAGEPLYF.